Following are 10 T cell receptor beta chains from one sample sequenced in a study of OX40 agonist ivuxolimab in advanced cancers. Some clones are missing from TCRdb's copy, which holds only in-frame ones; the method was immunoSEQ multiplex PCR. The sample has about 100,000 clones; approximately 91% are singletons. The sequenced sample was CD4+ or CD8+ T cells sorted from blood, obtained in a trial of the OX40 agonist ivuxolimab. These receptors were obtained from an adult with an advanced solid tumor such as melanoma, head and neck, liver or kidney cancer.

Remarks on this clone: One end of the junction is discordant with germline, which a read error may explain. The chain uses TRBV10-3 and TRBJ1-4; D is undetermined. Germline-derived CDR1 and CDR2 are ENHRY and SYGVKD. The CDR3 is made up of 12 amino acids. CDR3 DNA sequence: TGTGCCGTCAGGCGTACTAATGAAAAACTGTTTTTT. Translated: CAVRRTNEKLFF.

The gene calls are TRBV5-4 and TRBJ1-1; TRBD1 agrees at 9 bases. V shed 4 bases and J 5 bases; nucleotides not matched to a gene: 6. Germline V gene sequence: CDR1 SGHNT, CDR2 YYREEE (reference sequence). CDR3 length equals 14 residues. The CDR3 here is CASSRGQGWTEAFF. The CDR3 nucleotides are TGTGCCAGCAGCCGGGGACAGGGCTGGACTGAAGCTTTCTTT.

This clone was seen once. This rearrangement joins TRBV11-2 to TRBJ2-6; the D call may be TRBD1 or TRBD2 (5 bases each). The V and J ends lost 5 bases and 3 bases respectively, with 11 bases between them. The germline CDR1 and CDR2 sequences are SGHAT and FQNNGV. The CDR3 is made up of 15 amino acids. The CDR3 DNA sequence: TGTGCCAGCAGCCAGGGACGTGGTGGGGCCAACGTCCTGACTTTC. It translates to CASSQGRGGANVLTF. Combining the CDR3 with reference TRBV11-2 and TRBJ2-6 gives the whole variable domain EAGVAQSPRYKIIEKRQSVAFWCNPISGHATLYWYQQILGQGPKLLIQFQNNGVVDDSQLPKDRFSAERLKGVDSTLKIQPAKLEDSAVYLCASSQGRGGANVLTFGAGSRLTVL.

The CDR3 DNA sequence: TGTGCCAGCTCACCACGCTGGAAACTTTCAGCCCCCCTCAATCAAGGTTTAGCCAAAAACATTCAGTACTTC. Amino acids: CASSPRWKLSAPLNQGLAKNIQYF. V and J are TRBV18 and TRBJ2-4; D is undetermined. The CDR3 consists of 24 residues. Germline CDR1 reads KGHSH; CDR2 reads LQKENI. Deletions cut 1 base from V and 0 bases from J, with 34 bases between.

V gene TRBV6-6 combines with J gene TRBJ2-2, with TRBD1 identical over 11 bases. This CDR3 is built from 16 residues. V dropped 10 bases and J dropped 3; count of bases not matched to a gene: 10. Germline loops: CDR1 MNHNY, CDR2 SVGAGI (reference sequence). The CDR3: CAIGTGGRLDTGELFF. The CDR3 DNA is TGTGCCATCGGGACAGGGGGACGATTGGACACCGGGGAGCTGTTTTTT.

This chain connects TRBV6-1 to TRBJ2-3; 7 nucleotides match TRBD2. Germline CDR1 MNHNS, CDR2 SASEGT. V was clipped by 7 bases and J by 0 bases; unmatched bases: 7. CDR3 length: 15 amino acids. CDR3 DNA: TGTGCCAGCACAAGGACTAGGGATAGCACAGATACGCAGTATTTT. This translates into CASTRTRDSTDTQYF.

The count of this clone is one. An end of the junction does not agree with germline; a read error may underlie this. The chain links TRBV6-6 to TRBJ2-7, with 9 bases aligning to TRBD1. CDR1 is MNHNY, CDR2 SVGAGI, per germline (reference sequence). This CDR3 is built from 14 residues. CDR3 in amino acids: CASSYNIGTGSVDF. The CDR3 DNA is TGTGCCAGCAGCTATAACATCGGGACAGGGTCTGTCGACTTC.

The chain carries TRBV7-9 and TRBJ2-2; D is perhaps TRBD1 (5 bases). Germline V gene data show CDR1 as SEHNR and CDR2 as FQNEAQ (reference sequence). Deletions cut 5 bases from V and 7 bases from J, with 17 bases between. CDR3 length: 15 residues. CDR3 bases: TGTGCCAGCAGCCATGTGGGGCCAGGCATCGGGGAGCTGTTTTTT. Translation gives CASSHVGPGIGELFF.

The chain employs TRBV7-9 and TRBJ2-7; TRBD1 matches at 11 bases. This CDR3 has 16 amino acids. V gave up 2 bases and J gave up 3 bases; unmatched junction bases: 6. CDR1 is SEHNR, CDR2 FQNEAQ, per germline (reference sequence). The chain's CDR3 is CASSLSSGQGVYEQYF. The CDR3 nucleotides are TGTGCCAGCAGCTTAAGTTCGGGACAGGGGGTCTACGAGCAGTACTTC.

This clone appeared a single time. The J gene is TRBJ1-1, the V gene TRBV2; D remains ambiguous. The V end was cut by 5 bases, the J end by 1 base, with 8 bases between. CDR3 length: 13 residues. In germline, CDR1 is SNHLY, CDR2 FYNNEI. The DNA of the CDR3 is TGTGCCAGCAGTCGAAGGGAGAACACTGAAGCTTTCTTT. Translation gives CASSRRENTEAFF.